This T cell receptor beta chain originates from a study of blood T cells in healthy people across ages. The study, taken as a whole, reports: Expanded clonotype changes were possibly confounded by unknown donor CMV status.

Trimming pared 0 bases from V and 5 bases from J, leaving 12 bases between. CDR1 SGHRS and CDR2 YFSETQ come from the germline V gene. This CDR3 spans 15 amino acids. Combining a sample-barcoded 5' primer with a J-beta primer mix, a second PCR ran for 7 to 11 cycles. MiXCR, run by TCRdb on the 5' RACE reads, gives a single entry per CDR3 protein. The repertoire holds roughly 1,800,000 distinct CDR3 sequences, with approximately 50% as singletons. In the case of this clonotype: Its antigen is still unknown.

The receptor was isolated from a woman aged 40 to 50 in good health. Sequences were obtained from blood. V and J are TRBV5-1 and TRBJ1-5; D is ambiguous. CDR3 in DNA: TGCGCCAGCAGCTTGGACTCACGACCGGATCAGCCCCAGCATTTT. Amino acid sequence: CASSLDSRPDQPQHF.